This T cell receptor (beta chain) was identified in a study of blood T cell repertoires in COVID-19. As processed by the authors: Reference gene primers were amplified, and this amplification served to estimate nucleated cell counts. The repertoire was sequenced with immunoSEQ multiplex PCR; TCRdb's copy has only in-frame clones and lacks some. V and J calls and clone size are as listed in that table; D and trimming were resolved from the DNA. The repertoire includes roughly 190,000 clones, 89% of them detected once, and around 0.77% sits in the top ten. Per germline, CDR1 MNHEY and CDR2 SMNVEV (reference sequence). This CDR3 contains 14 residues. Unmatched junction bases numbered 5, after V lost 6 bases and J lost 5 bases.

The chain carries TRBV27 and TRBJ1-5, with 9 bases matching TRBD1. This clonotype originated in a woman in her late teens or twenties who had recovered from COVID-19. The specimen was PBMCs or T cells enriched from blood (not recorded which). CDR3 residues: CASSPGQGYQPQHF. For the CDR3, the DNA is TGTGCCAGCAGCCCGGGACAGGGCTATCAGCCCCAGCATTTT.